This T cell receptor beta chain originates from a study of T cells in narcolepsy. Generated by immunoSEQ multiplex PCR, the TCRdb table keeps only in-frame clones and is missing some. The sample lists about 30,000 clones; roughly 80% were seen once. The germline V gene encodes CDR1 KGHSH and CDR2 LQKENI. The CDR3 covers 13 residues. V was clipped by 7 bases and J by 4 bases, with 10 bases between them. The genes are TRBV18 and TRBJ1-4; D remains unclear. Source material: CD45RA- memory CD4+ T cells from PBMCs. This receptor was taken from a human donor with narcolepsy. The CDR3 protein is CASFRGFNEKLFF. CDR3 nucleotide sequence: TGTGCCAGCTTCCGCGGTTTTAATGAAAAACTGTTTTTT.